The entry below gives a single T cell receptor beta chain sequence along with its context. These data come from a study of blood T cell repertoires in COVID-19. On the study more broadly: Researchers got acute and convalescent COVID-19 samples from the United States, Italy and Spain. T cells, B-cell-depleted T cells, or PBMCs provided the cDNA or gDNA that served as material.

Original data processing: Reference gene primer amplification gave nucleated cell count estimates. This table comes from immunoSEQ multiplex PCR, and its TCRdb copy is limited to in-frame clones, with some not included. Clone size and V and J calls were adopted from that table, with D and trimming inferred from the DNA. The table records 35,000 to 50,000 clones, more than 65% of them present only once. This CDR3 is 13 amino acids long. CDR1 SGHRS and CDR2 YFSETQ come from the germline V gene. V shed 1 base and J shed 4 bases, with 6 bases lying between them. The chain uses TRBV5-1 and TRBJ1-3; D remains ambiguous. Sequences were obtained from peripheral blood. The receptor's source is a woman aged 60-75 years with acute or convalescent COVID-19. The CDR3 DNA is TGCGCCAGCAGCTTGAATCAGGGAAACACCATATATTTT. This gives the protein CASSLNQGNTIYF. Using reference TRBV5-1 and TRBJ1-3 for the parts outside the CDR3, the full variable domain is KAGVTQTPRYLIKTRGQQVTLSCSPISGHRSVSWYQQTPGQGLQFLFEYFSETQRNKGNFPGRFSGRQFSNSRSEMNVSTLELGDSALYLCASSLNQGNTIYFGEGSWLTVV.